Described below is a single T cell receptor (beta chain) sequence and its context. Per the study methods: Estimates of nucleated cell counts were drawn from the amplification of reference gene primers. Profiled with immunoSEQ multiplex PCR; TCRdb holds only in-frame clones, not every one. V, J and clone size reflect that table, while D and trimming were determined from the DNA. In the table there are about 130,000 clones, about four fifths of which are singletons. These data come from a study of blood T cell repertoires in COVID-19. Looking at the study overall: Both acute and convalescent COVID-19 samples were obtained from the United States, Italy and Spain. In each case, the material was cDNA or gDNA derived from T cells, B-cell-depleted T cells, or PBMCs.

The CDR3 covers 15 residues. V dropped 4 bases and J dropped 7; count of bases not matched to a gene: 9. The germline V gene encodes CDR1 SGDLS and CDR2 YYNGEE. This receptor was taken from a woman between 45 and 65 years old with acute or convalescent COVID-19. The material sequenced was peripheral blood. The chain has TRBV9 and TRBJ2-2; 8 bases line up with TRBD1. The CDR3 nucleotides read TGTGCCAGCAGCCGTCAGGGGGCGCAGGGCGGGGAGCTGTTTTTT. Protein product: CASSRQGAQGGELFF. Based on the CDR3 plus reference TRBV9 and TRBJ2-2, the full variable domain is DSGVTQTPKHLITATGQRVTLRCSPRSGDLSVYWYQQSLDQGLQFLIQYYNGEERAKGNILERFSAQQFPDLHSELNLSSLELGDSALYFCASSRQGAQGGELFFGEGSRLTVL.